These T cell receptor beta chains were read from a single sample in a study of beta chain features in type 1 diabetes. Here immunoSEQ multiplex PCR was the method, and the copy in TCRdb shows in-frame clones only, minus some. The sample has over 600,000 clones, roughly 12% seen once. Sequences were obtained from naive CD4+ T cells from blood. These receptors all come from a man younger than 45 with type 1 diabetes. Both conserved end residues are part of each CDR3. The order of the fields is CDR3 protein, CDR3 DNA, clone size, D gene, J gene, V gene. A D gene is named only where the DNA matches it firmly. Rows give clone size only sometimes, using once, few, many, or a class for an expanded clone.

CASSLSGQGASPLHF,TGTGCCAGCTCACTTTCGGGACAGGGGGCTTCACCCCTCCACTTT,NA,TRBD1,TRBJ1-6,TRBV18
CASSRGQGDTGWGYEQYF,TGTGCCAGCAGTCGTGGACAGGGTGATACTGGGTGGGGTTACGAGCAGTACTTC,few,TRBD1,TRBJ2-7,TRBV27
CSVWVPGETQYF,TGCAGCGTGTGGGTCCCGGGGGAGACCCAGTACTTC,NA,NA,TRBJ2-5,TRBV29-1
CASRIQGSYNEQFF,TGTGCCAGCAGGATACAGGGTTCCTACAATGAGCAGTTCTTC,NA,NA,TRBJ2-1,TRBV7-2
CASSFRTGLFSYEQYF,TGTGCCAGCAGTTTCAGGACAGGGTTGTTCTCCTACGAGCAGTACTTC,NA,TRBD1,TRBJ2-7,TRBV5-6
CASKDILRQGAQYF,TGTGCCAGCAAGGATATCCTTCGACAGGGGGCACAGTATTTT,few,TRBD1,TRBJ2-3,TRBV11-2
CASSQGFGAEAFF,TGCGCCAGCAGCCAAGGCTTTGGGGCTGAAGCTTTCTTT,few,NA,TRBJ1-1,TRBV4-3
CASSWTGGGKNIQYF,TGTGCCAGCAGTTGGACAGGAGGTGGCAAAAACATTCAGTACTTC,few,TRBD1,TRBJ2-4,TRBV6-5
CASSPRGYSYEQYF,TGTGCCAGCAGCCCCAGGGGCTATTCCTACGAGCAGTACTTC,NA,NA,TRBJ2-7,TRBV7-9
CASSLESYEQYF,TGTGCCAGCAGTTTAGAGTCCTACGAGCAGTACTTC,few,NA,TRBJ2-7,TRBV28
CASSDTTVNTEAFF,TGTGCCAGCAGTGATACGACAGTGAACACTGAAGCTTTCTTT,NA,NA,TRBJ1-1,TRBV25-1
CASSPDRERSEAFF,TGTGCCAGCAGTCCCGACAGGGAGAGATCTGAAGCTTTCTTT,NA,TRBD1,TRBJ1-1,TRBV6-5
CATSSGAGYNEQFF,TGTGCCACTTCTTCCGGGGCTGGCTACAATGAGCAGTTCTTC,few,NA,TRBJ2-1,TRBV19
CASREGAYRTTQYF,TGTGCCAGCCGCGAGGGGGCGTACCGGACGACCCAGTACTTC,NA,TRBD1,TRBJ2-5,TRBV7-6
CASSLVIQGDTEAFF,TGTGCCAGCAGCTTAGTGATTCAGGGGGACACTGAAGCTTTCTTT,few,TRBD1,TRBJ1-1,TRBV7-8
CASSLAGQGPGYTF,TGCGCCAGCAGCTTGGCGGGACAGGGACCTGGCTACACCTTC,NA,TRBD1,TRBJ1-2,TRBV5-1